Included here is one T cell receptor beta chain sequence, with context. V was clipped by 3 bases and J by 8 bases, with 17 bases between them. Germline V CDR1 and CDR2: GTSNPN, SVGIG (reference sequence). The CDR3 has 15 amino acids. In the original processing: Amplification of reference gene primers provided the estimated nucleated cell counts. Here immunoSEQ multiplex PCR was the method, and the copy in TCRdb shows in-frame clones only, minus some. D and trimming were read from the DNA, whereas the V and J calls and clone size are those reported in that table. The table records 20,000 or so clones, 84% of them present only once. This entry is derived from a study of blood T cell repertoires in COVID-19. Study information: PBMCs, B-cell-depleted T cells, or T cells provided the cDNA or gDNA that made up the material.

The source of this sequence is a man between 35 and 55 years old with acute or convalescent COVID-19. The sequenced sample consisted of peripheral blood. The rearrangement links TRBV30 to TRBJ1-6, with a tentative D call TRBD1 (5 bases). This CDR3 is CAWRNPRVSDSPLHF. CDR3 bases: TGTGCCTGGAGGAACCCCAGGGTATCGGATTCACCCCTCCACTTT. The variable domain in full, completed from reference TRBV30 and TRBJ1-6, reads SQTIHQWPATLVQPVGSPLSLECTVEGTSNPNLYWYRQAAGRGLQLLFYSVGIGQISSEVPQNLSASRPQDRQFILSSKKLLLSDSGFYLCAWRNPRVSDSPLHFGNGTRLTVT.